The 30 T cell receptor beta chains below all came from one sample that was sequenced in a study of blood T cell repertoires in COVID-19. Only in-frame clones appear in the TCRdb table, and some are missing; sequencing was by immunoSEQ multiplex PCR. Of about 220,000 clones in the sample, 65% to 90% were seen once. Sequencing input: peripheral blood. These receptors were collected from a woman in her 70s with COVID-19, enrolled during active disease.

The J gene is TRBJ2-5, the V gene TRBV11-2; tentatively, D is TRBD2 (6 bases). Trimming left V 4 bases short and J 7 bases short, with 19 bases between. This CDR3 comprises 15 residues. Germline values: CDR1 SGHAT, CDR2 FQNNGV. The CDR3 here is CASSSATGASVTQYF. The CDR3 DNA sequence: TGTGCCAGCAGCTCAGCGACCGGGGCTAGCGTGACCCAGTACTTC.

The J gene is TRBJ1-1, the V gene TRBV19, with D possibly TRBD1 on 5 matching bases. CDR1 is LNHDA and CDR2 is SQIVND in the germline V gene (reference sequence). Trimming removed 5 bases from V and 4 bases from J, with 11 bases in between. The CDR3 totals 13 residues. The DNA of the CDR3 is TGTGCCAGTAGTCAGGGTGCGTTCACTGAAGCTTTCTTT. This encodes CASSQGAFTEAFF.

The chain carries TRBV11-2 and TRBJ2-3; 8 bases map to TRBD1. Germline CDR1 SGHAT, CDR2 FQNNGV. The CDR3 has 17 amino acids. V gave up 0 bases and J gave up 0 bases; unmatched junction bases: 5. In DNA, the CDR3 is TGTGCCAGCAGCTTAGATCTAACAGGGGGGAGCACAGATACGCAGTATTTT. This translates into CASSLDLTGGSTDTQYF.

J is TRBJ1-2 and V is TRBV19; tentative D call: TRBD1 (6 bases). This CDR3 region has 12 residues. Per germline, CDR1 LNHDA and CDR2 SQIVND (reference sequence). V was pared by 8 bases and J by 2 bases, with 9 bases between. In DNA, the CDR3 is TGTGCCAGTTACAGGGTCAACTATGGCTACACCTTC. Its translation: CASYRVNYGYTF.

The rearrangement links TRBV6-2 or TRBV6-3 to TRBJ2-3, with 8 bases that match TRBD1. V lost 6 bases, J lost 3 bases, and 5 bases stayed unmatched. The CDR3 totals 14 residues. Per the germline V gene, CDR1 is MNHEY and CDR2 is SVGEGT. CDR3 amino acids: CASSGQGGTDTQYF. The DNA of the CDR3 is TGTGCCAGCAGCGGACAGGGTGGGACAGATACGCAGTATTTT.

The gene calls are TRBV2 and TRBJ1-3; TRBD1 is a possible D gene (5 bases). From germline, CDR1 is SNHLY and CDR2 FYNNEI. Trimming cost V 4 bases and J 0 bases, with 7 bases left between them. CDR3 size: 14 residues. The CDR3 sequence is CASSAGFSGNTIYF. The CDR3, as DNA: TGTGCCAGCAGTGCAGGGTTCTCTGGAAACACCATATATTTT.

The V gene is TRBV19, the J gene TRBJ2-1, with no clear D. Germline-derived CDR1 and CDR2 are LNHDA and SQIVND (reference sequence). The CDR3 runs to 17 residues. V was shortened by 6 bases and J by 5 bases, with 23 bases between the two germline ends. In DNA form, the CDR3 reads TGTGCCAGTAGGACACCTCAGAAACCACGCACAGACAATGAGCAGTTCTTC. Residues: CASRTPQKPRTDNEQFF.

The chain employs TRBV19 and TRBJ2-1; D is ambiguous. The V gene's germline CDR1 is LNHDA and CDR2 SQIVND (reference sequence). Trimming left V 8 bases short and J 0 bases short, with 8 bases between. This CDR3 is built from 13 residues. The CDR3 region is CASASGSYNEQFF. The CDR3 DNA is TGTGCCAGTGCTTCGGGCTCCTACAATGAGCAGTTCTTC.

This chain joins TRBV12-3 or TRBV12-4 and TRBJ1-6; D not resolved. There are 13 residues in the CDR3. V was cut by 1 base and J by 9 bases, with 7 bases left in between. DNA for the CDR3: TGTGCCAGCAGTTTAGGTGAGGTTTCACCCCTCCACTTT. Protein sequence: CASSLGEVSPLHF.

The genes are TRBV14 and TRBJ2-1; D call uncertain. V was shortened by 2 bases and J by 3 bases, with 11 bases between the two germline ends. CDR1 and CDR2 from the germline V gene are SGHDN and FVKESK. CDR3 length: 15 amino acids. The CDR3 DNA reads TGTGCCAGCAGCCAACGATTAGTTAGCTACAATGAGCAGTTCTTC. Its protein is CASSQRLVSYNEQFF.

The chain employs TRBV18 and TRBJ2-3, with 11 bases matching TRBD2. Germline V gene lookup returns CDR1 KGHSH and CDR2 LQKENI. The CDR3 length is 15 residues. V trimming: 4 bases; J trimming: 3 bases; junction bases outside the gene matches: 3. The CDR3 DNA reads TGTGCCAGCTCACACACTAGCGGGGGAACAGATACGCAGTATTTT. This gives the protein CASSHTSGGTDTQYF.

This sequence joins TRBV7-3 and TRBJ2-6; TRBD2 might be the D (6 bases). Germline CDR1 is SGHTA and CDR2 is FQGTGA. The CDR3 is made up of 17 amino acids. The V end lost 5 bases, the J end lost 1 base, and 15 bases lay between the germline ends. CDR3 nucleotides: TGTGCCAGCAGCCTCCAACCGGGGAGGTCTGGGGCCAACGTCCTGACTTTC. This translates into CASSLQPGRSGANVLTF.

The V and J genes are TRBV7-9 and TRBJ1-1; 7 nucleotides line up with TRBD1. This CDR3 region has 18 residues. Germline CDR1 and CDR2: SEHNR and FQNEAQ (reference sequence). Trimming took 2 bases from V and 0 from J; bases not matched to a gene: 12. CDR3 loop: CASSLIRTGSMVNTEAFF. In nucleotides, the CDR3 is TGTGCCAGCAGCTTAATACGGACAGGTAGTATGGTGAACACTGAAGCTTTCTTT.

The chain links TRBV7-2 to TRBJ2-7; D is possibly TRBD2 (5 bases). The V end lost 4 bases, the J end lost 2 bases, and 12 bases lay between the germline ends. The CDR3 length is 14 residues. Per germline, CDR1 SGHTA and CDR2 FQGNSA. The chain's CDR3 is CASSSREGPYEQYF. CDR3 coding DNA: TGTGCCAGCAGCTCGAGAGAGGGTCCCTACGAGCAGTACTTC.

The gene calls are TRBV19 and TRBJ2-7; D is possibly TRBD2 (6 bases). Germline V gives CDR1 LNHDA, CDR2 SQIVND (reference sequence). The V end lost 5 bases, the J end lost 6 bases, and 23 bases lay between the germline ends. The CDR3 runs to 16 residues. The CDR3 protein is CASSATSGVIYGEQYF. The CDR3 region has the DNA TGTGCCAGTAGTGCCACCTCGGGGGTCATATACGGCGAGCAGTACTTC.

The V call is TRBV6-6, the J call TRBJ1-1; no firm D call. The V and J ends lost 6 bases and 3 bases respectively, with 11 bases between them. CDR1 is MNHNY, CDR2 SVGAGI, per germline (reference sequence). There are 13 residues in the CDR3. The CDR3 region is CASSSVTDTEAFF. The CDR3 DNA follows: TGTGCCAGCAGCTCCGTAACGGACACTGAAGCTTTCTTT.

The chain employs TRBV18 and TRBJ1-2; D gene uncertain. CDR3 length: 15 amino acids. The germline gives CDR1 KGHSH, CDR2 LQKENI. The V end was cut by 2 bases, the J end by 5 bases, with 15 bases between. CDR3 sequence (DNA): TGTGCCAGCTCACCAAGATCAGTCGTAAGATATGGCTACACCTTC. Translating it yields CASSPRSVVRYGYTF. The whole variable domain, remainder taken from reference TRBV18 and TRBJ1-2, is NAGVMQNPRHLVRRRGQEARLRCSPMKGHSHVYWYRQLPEEGLKFMVYLQKENIIDESGMPKERFSAEFPKEGPSILRIQQVVRGDSAAYFCASSPRSVVRYGYTFGSGTRLTVV.

This rearrangement joins TRBV6-1 to TRBJ2-2, with D unclear. From germline, CDR1 is MNHNS and CDR2 SASEGT. The ends were cut back, 1 base at V and 0 bases at J, with 6 bases in the middle. The CDR3 has 15 residues. CDR3 protein: CASSEGGANTGELFF. CDR3 DNA sequence: TGTGCCAGCAGTGAAGGTGGAGCGAACACCGGGGAGCTGTTTTTT.

The rearrangement uses TRBV19 and TRBJ1-1, with D possibly matching TRBD1 (6 bases). Germline values: CDR1 LNHDA, CDR2 SQIVND (reference sequence). The V end lost 4 bases, the J end lost 6 bases, and 12 bases lay between the germline ends. This CDR3 spans 13 amino acids. The chain's CDR3 is CASSTQGKPEAFF. The CDR3, as DNA: TGTGCCAGTAGTACTCAGGGGAAGCCTGAAGCTTTCTTT.

The chain has TRBV27 and TRBJ1-1, with 7 bases lining up with TRBD1. Germline CDR1 is MNHEY and CDR2 is SMNVEV (reference sequence). The ends lost 6 bases at V and 0 bases at J; junction bases unmatched: 10. CDR3 size: 16 residues. CDR3 protein: CASRTQGMGMNTEAFF. CDR3 nucleotides: TGTGCCAGCAGAACACAGGGGATGGGCATGAACACTGAAGCTTTCTTT.

CDR3 sequence: CASSPTAEIYGYTF. CDR3 nucleotides: TGCGCCAGCAGCCCCACTGCTGAAATTTATGGCTACACCTTC. The J gene is TRBJ1-2, the V gene TRBV5-1; D is unclear. The CDR3 has 14 residues. The ends were cut back, 4 bases at V and 5 bases at J, with 15 bases in the middle. Germline V gene data show CDR1 as SGHRS and CDR2 as YFSETQ.

This chain links TRBV7-9 with TRBJ2-7, with D possibly being TRBD2 (6 bases). CDR3 length: 13 residues. Germline CDR1 reads SEHNR; CDR2 reads FQNEAQ (reference sequence). V was pared by 6 bases and J by 2 bases, with 11 bases between. The CDR3 protein is CASSPSDPYEQYF. The CDR3 nucleotides read TGTGCCAGCAGTCCTAGCGACCCCTACGAGCAGTACTTC.

This clone appeared a few times. The chain employs TRBV25-1 and TRBJ2-4; TRBD1 aligns across 8 bases. CDR3 length: 13 amino acids. The J segment lost 6 bases and the V segment lost 5 bases, leaving 3 bases of the junction unmatched. Germline V gene lookup returns CDR1 MGHDK and CDR2 SYGVNS. CDR3 amino acids: CASSFQGANIQYF. CDR3 coding DNA: TGTGCCAGCAGTTTCCAGGGGGCAAACATTCAGTACTTC.

The chain links TRBV27 to TRBJ1-4; tentative D call: TRBD1 (6 bases). Germline V gives CDR1 MNHEY, CDR2 SMNVEV (reference sequence). This CDR3 has 17 amino acids. V dropped 0 bases and J dropped 7 bases, with 18 bases sitting between them. CDR3 DNA: TGTGCCAGCAGTTTATCGAGTATCAGGGGTTCTGGTGAAAAACTGTTTTTT. Residues: CASSLSSIRGSGEKLFF. Supplemented by reference TRBV27 and TRBJ1-4, the full variable domain reads EAQVTQNPRYLITVTGKKLTVTCSQNMNHEYMSWYRQDPGLGLRQIYYSMNVEVTDKGDVPEGYKVSRKEKRNFPLILESPSPNQTSLYFCASSLSSIRGSGEKLFFGSGTQLSVL.

The chain carries TRBV7-2 and TRBJ1-1; 7 nucleotides agree with TRBD1. The germline CDR1 and CDR2 sequences are SGHTA and FQGNSA. The length of the CDR3 is 13 residues. Unmatched junction bases numbered 3, after V lost 5 bases and J lost 3 bases. The CDR3 nucleotides read TGTGCCAGCAGCCCCGGACAGGACACTGAAGCTTTCTTT. Translating gives CASSPGQDTEAFF.

The chain links TRBV6-4 to TRBJ2-3, with TRBD2 as a possible D gene (6 bases). The germline gives CDR1 MRHNA, CDR2 SNTAGT. The V end lost 6 bases, the J end lost 0 bases, and 10 bases lay between the germline ends. The CDR3 contains 14 residues. For the CDR3, the DNA is TGTGCCAGCAGGGTAGCGGCCAGCACAGATACGCAGTATTTT. This gives the protein CASRVAASTDTQYF.

This sequence joins TRBV6-5 and TRBJ1-2; D may be TRBD1 (5 bases). This CDR3 comprises 12 residues. In germline, CDR1 is MNHEY, CDR2 SVGAGI. V lost 7 bases, J lost 8 bases, and 14 bases lay in between. CDR3 loop: CASTMQGRGYTF. DNA of the CDR3: TGTGCCAGCACCATGCAGGGTAGAGGCTACACCTTC.

The rearrangement uses TRBV6-2 or TRBV6-3 and TRBJ1-1; no clear D gene. The CDR3 contains 12 residues. V was trimmed by 4 bases and J by 7 bases, leaving 10 bases between them. The germline gives CDR1 MNHEY, CDR2 SVGEGT. The CDR3 protein is CASSLSRGEAFF. DNA of the CDR3: TGTGCCAGCAGTTTGTCCCGGGGTGAAGCTTTCTTT.

The CDR3 sequence: CASKDRVINQPQHF. Here the CDR3 DNA reads TGTGCCAGTAAGGACAGGGTGATAAATCAGCCCCAGCATTTT. V is TRBV19 and J is TRBJ1-5; TRBD1 aligns across 8 bases. Germline assignment: CDR1 LNHDA and CDR2 SQIVND (reference sequence). The CDR3 totals 14 residues. V trimming: 7 bases; J trimming: 4 bases; junction bases outside the gene matches: 6. The variable domain in full, completed from reference TRBV19 and TRBJ1-5, reads DGGITQSPKYLFRKEGQNVTLSCEQNLNHDAMYWYRQDPGQGLRLIYYSQIVNDFQKGDIAEGYSVSREKKESFPLTVTSAQKNPTAFYLCASKDRVINQPQHFGDGTRLSIL.

The chain is built from TRBV20-1 and TRBJ2-1; no firm D call. CDR1 and CDR2 (germline): DFQATT, SNEGSKA (reference sequence). The CDR3 runs 11 residues. V was shortened by 6 bases and J by 6 bases, with 9 bases between the two germline ends. CDR3 sequence reads: CSALTFNEQFF. As DNA, the CDR3 is TGCAGTGCGTTGACTTTCAATGAGCAGTTCTTC.